What follows is one T cell receptor beta chain and its context. As yet, its antigen is unknown. This CDR3 region has 16 residues. Germline CDR1 is MGHRA and CDR2 is YSYEKL. V dropped 2 bases and J dropped 10; count of bases not matched to a gene: 6. The library tagged each cDNA molecule with unique molecular identifiers. TCRdb re-called the RACE reads with MiXCR, one entry per CDR3 protein. The sample includes around 300,000 distinct CDR3 sequences, 7.5% to 9% of them seen just once. Time point given: pre-sensitization, week 0. Treatment in this sample: therapeutic diphenylcyclopropenone sensitization with weekly scalp DPC. This record belongs to a study of human T cells and chemical hapten exposure. Study details: Slight volume differences across pooled libraries mainly accounted for varying per-sample TCR yields.

Whole-study findings and limits: More PT1 expanded TCRs went with higher patch test scores. DPC sensitization produced no change in TCRs with frequency above 1 in 1000.

This material consisted of whole blood, taken in connection with sensitization to the hapten diphenylcyclopropenone (DPC). The chain recombines TRBV4-1 with TRBJ2-1; 15 bases line up with TRBD2. This receptor was obtained from a man between 18 and 29 years old with alopecia areata. Some clones in this sample may be carry-over from other donors' samples. In nucleotides, the CDR3 is TGCGCCAGCAGCCAACGCGGACTAGCGGGGGGGCAGGAGCAGTTCTTC. Protein: CASSQRGLAGGQEQFF.